This T cell receptor (beta chain) stems from a study of identical twins. V was shortened by 3 bases and J by 7 bases, with 7 bases between the two germline ends. Germline loops: CDR1 KGHSH, CDR2 LQKENI. CDR3 length equals 12 residues. A single record per CDR3 protein comes from TCRdb applying MiXCR to the 5' RACE reads. The table lists 650,000 to 800,000 distinct CDR3 sequences, 8.5% to 9.5% of them singletons, with roughly 0.9% in the top ten. Separately, the same data were catalogued under a study of yellow fever vaccine responses in identical twins.

This TCR was recovered from a woman aged 18 to 35 in good health. The rearrangement links TRBV18 to TRBJ2-1; no clear D. Sequences were obtained from PBMCs. The CDR3 is CASSPPMNEQFF. The CDR3 DNA sequence: TGTGCCAGCTCACCCCCGATGAATGAGCAGTTCTTC.